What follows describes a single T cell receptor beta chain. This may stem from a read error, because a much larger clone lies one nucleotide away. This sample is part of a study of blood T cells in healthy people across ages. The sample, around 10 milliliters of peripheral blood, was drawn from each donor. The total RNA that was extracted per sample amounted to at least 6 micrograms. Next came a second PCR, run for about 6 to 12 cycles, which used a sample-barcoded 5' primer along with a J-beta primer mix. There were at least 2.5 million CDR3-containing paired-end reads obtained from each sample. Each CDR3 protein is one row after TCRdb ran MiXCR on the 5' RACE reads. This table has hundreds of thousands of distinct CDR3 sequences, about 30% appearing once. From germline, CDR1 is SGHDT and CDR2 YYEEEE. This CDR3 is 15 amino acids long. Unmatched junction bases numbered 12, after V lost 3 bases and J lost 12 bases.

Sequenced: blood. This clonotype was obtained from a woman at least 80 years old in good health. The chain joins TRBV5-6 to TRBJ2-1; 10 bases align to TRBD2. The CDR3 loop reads CASSSSGGARHGQFF. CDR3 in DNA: TGTGCCAGCAGCTCGAGCGGGGGGGCTCGACATGGGCAGTTCTTC.